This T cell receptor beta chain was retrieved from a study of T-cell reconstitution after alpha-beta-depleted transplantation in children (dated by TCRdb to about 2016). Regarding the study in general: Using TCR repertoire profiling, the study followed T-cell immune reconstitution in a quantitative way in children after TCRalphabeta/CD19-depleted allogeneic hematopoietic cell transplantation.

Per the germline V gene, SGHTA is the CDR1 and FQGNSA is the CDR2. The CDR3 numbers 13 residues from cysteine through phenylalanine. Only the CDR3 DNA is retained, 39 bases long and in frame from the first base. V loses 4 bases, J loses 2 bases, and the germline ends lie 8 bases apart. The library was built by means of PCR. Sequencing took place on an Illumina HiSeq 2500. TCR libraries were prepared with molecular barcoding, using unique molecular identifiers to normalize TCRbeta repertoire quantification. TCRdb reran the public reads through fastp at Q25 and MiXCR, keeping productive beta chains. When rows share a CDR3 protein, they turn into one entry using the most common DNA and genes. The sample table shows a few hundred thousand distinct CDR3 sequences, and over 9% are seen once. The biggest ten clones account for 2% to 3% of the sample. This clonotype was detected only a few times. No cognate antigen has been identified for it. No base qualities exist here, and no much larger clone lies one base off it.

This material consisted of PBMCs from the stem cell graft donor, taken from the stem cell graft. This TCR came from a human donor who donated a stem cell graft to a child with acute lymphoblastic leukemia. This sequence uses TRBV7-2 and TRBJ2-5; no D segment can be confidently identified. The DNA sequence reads TGTGCCAGCAGCTCCCCGATTCAAGAGACCCAGTACTTC. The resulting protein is CASSSPIQETQYF.